This passage covers 12 T cell receptor beta chains from one sample sequenced in a study of blood T cell repertoires in COVID-19. Sequencing was performed with immunoSEQ multiplex PCR; in TCRdb, only in-frame clones are kept and a portion is missing. The table records over 200,000 clones, around four fifths of them present only once. The sequencing sample was made of peripheral blood. The receptors shown here come from a man aged 40-50 years with acute or convalescent COVID-19.

This clone was detected a few times. The rearrangement links TRBV9 to TRBJ2-1, with D tentatively TRBD2 (6 bases). The CDR3 runs to 16 residues. V shed 0 bases and J shed 4 bases, with 14 bases lying between them. The germline gives CDR1 SGDLS, CDR2 YYNGEE. CDR3 DNA sequence: TGTGCCAGCAGCGTAGGCGGGGCTCGTCAATACAATGAGCAGTTCTTC. The encoded protein is CASSVGGARQYNEQFF.

Note on this clone: The limits of the CDR3 on the DNA are not certain, so only TCRdb's listed CDR3 is given. The chain recombines TRBV12-2 with TRBJ2-6; TRBD2, the table's D call, lacks a check against the DNA. TRBV12-2 is recorded as a pseudogene. The CDR3 totals 23 residues, both ends included. CDR3 sequence: CASRLALGRNYLGVGSGANVLTF.

The rearrangement links TRBV2 to TRBJ1-6, with D perhaps matching TRBD1 (5 bases). Germline V CDR1 and CDR2: SNHLY, FYNNEI. The CDR3 is 12 residues long. V was shortened by 6 bases and J by 10 bases, with 10 bases between the two germline ends. The CDR3 is CASRAGSSPLHF. Here the CDR3 DNA reads TGTGCCAGCAGGGCAGGGTCCTCACCCCTCCACTTT.

The chain carries TRBV27 and TRBJ1-1, with a weak D call TRBD1 (5 bases). CDR1 and CDR2 (germline): MNHEY, SMNVEV (reference sequence). Trimming stripped 8 bases from V and 1 base from J, with 20 bases between. The CDR3 has 16 residues. The CDR3 coding sequence is TGTGCCAGCCTCCCTGGGGGGGAATTAGGGAACACTGAAGCTTTCTTT. It codes for CASLPGGELGNTEAFF.

The V and J genes are TRBV6-4 and TRBJ2-1; 7 nucleotides agree with TRBD1. V dropped 2 bases and J dropped 6; count of bases not matched to a gene: 7. CDR3 length: 15 residues. The V gene's germline CDR1 is MRHNA and CDR2 SNTAGT. The CDR3 here is CASSDRDSPANEQFF. In DNA form, the CDR3 reads TGTGCCAGCAGTGACCGGGACAGTCCCGCCAATGAGCAGTTCTTC.

This chain links TRBV7-3 with TRBJ2-3; maybe TRBD1 (6 bases). The CDR3 runs to 14 residues. Per germline, CDR1 SGHTA and CDR2 FQGTGA. Trimming took off 4 bases at V and 5 bases at J, with 13 bases between the two ends. The CDR3 is CASSSLGAGDTQYF. CDR3 sequence (DNA): TGTGCCAGCAGCTCCCTGGGGGCGGGAGATACGCAGTATTTT.

The table lists this clone with a count of one. This sequence joins TRBV18 and TRBJ2-5; 13 nucleotides align to TRBD2. The germline V gene encodes CDR1 KGHSH and CDR2 LQKENI. The V and J ends lost 2 bases and 5 bases, in that order; junction bases with no gene match: 2. This CDR3 has 15 amino acids. CDR3 protein: CASSPGLAGDETQYF. The CDR3 nucleotides are TGTGCCAGCTCACCAGGACTAGCGGGAGACGAGACCCAGTACTTC.

V gene TRBV18 combines with J gene TRBJ1-1; 9 bases are shared with TRBD1. From germline, CDR1 is KGHSH and CDR2 LQKENI. V was clipped by 4 bases and J by 3 bases; unmatched bases: 3. The CDR3 covers 14 residues. As DNA, the CDR3 is TGTGCCAGCTCACTACAGGGGGCCTACACTGAAGCTTTCTTT. It encodes CASSLQGAYTEAFF.

This chain links TRBV4-1 with TRBJ2-5; 10 nucleotides align to TRBD1. The CDR3 loop spans 15 amino acids. Per germline, CDR1 MGHRA and CDR2 YSYEKL. The V segment lost 1 base and the J segment 5 bases; nucleotides outside the gene matches: 4. The CDR3 is CASSQGQGARETQYF. In nucleotides, the CDR3 is TGCGCCAGCAGCCAAGGACAGGGGGCGCGGGAGACCCAGTACTTC.

The V gene is TRBV7-6, the J gene TRBJ1-1, with D unclear. Germline V gives CDR1 SGHVS, CDR2 FNYEAQ. The CDR3 loop spans 13 amino acids. V dropped 4 bases and J dropped 1 base, with 7 bases sitting between them. For the CDR3, the DNA is TGTGCCAGCAGCTCCCTCCCGAACACTGAAGCTTTCTTT. Protein sequence: CASSSLPNTEAFF.

The genes are TRBV20-1 and TRBJ2-7, with D possibly being TRBD2 (6 bases). The CDR3 is 11 amino acids. Germline values: CDR1 DFQATT, CDR2 SNEGSKA (reference sequence). V lost 7 bases and J 6 bases, leaving 13 bases between the germline ends. Here the CDR3 reads CSVRGPGEQYF. CDR3 sequence (DNA): TGCAGTGTGCGGGGCCCGGGCGAGCAGTACTTC.

This rearrangement joins TRBV19 to TRBJ1-4; possible D gene TRBD1, 6 bases. Germline values: CDR1 LNHDA, CDR2 SQIVND (reference sequence). This CDR3 has 16 amino acids. Trimming left V 6 bases short and J 0 bases short, with 14 bases between. The CDR3, as DNA: TGTGCCAGTAGCCTTCTACAGGGCTCAACTAATGAAAAACTGTTTTTT. Protein sequence: CASSLLQGSTNEKLFF.